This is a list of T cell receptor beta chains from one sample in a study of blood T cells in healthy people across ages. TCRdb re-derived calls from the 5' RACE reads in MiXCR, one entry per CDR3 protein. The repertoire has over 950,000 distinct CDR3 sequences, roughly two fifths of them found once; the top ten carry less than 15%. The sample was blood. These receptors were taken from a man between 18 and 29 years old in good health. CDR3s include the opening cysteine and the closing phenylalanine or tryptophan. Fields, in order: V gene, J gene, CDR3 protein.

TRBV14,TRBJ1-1,CASSSRRSTEAFF
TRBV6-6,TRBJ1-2,CASTLSGAGYTF
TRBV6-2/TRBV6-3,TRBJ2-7,CASRSTAYEQYF
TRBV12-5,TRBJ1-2,CASGVHGGYGYTF
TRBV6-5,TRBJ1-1,CASSPTGINTEAFF
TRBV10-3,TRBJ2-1,CAISSGTSEETQFF
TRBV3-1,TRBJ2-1,CASSQGVYPYNEQFF
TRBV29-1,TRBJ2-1,CSVEDGAGPYNEQFF
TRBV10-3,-,CAINGGGSSPYNEQYF
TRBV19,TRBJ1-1,CASRVGPMNTEAFF
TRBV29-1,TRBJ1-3,CSGDRGGPLTCSGNTIYF
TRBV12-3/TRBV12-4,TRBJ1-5,CASTSSANQPQHF
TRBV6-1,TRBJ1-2,CASSLQEPYGYTF
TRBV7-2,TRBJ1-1,CASLEGVSYTEAFF
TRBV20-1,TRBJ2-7,CSAYPRTSGGSADEQYF
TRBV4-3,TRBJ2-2,CASSQDRQGVLFF
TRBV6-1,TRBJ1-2,CASSGDYYGYTF
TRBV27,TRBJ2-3,CASSFRGRSTDTQYF
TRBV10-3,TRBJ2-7,CAISESKRGDQGEYF
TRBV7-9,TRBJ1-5,CASSSLPSTSLNQPQHF
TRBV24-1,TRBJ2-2,CATSDPLSGELFF
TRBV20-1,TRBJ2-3,CSATTGRDADTQYF
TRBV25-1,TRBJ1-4,CASKKGDRGYEKLFF
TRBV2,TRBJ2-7,CASSVAGETGEQYF
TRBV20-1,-,CSARDQGYSSYNEQYF
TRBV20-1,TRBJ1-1,CSAWDRDTEAFF
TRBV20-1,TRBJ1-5,CSAWQGGGPQHF
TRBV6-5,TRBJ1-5,CASRPDGYQPQHF
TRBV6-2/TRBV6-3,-,CASSGWKSGGYQETQFF